The 14 T cell receptor beta chains in this list originate from one sample, sequenced in a study of CD8 T cells in ankylosing spondylitis. Their cognate antigens are unknown. TCRdb processed the 5' RACE reads anew with MiXCR; each CDR3 protein has one entry. The table shows about 450,000 distinct CDR3 sequences, with 25% to 30% occurring only once. Study-wide findings and caveats: About eight highly homologous variants made up a TCR beta motif that seemed to typify ankylosing spondylitis blood.

Sequencing input: blood, either unsorted or a sorted T cell fraction (not recorded which). These receptors came from a male donor with ankylosing spondylitis.

In this sample, this clonotype turned up a few times. V gene TRBV7-8 combines with J gene TRBJ1-2, with 7 bases lining up with TRBD1. The trim removed 5 bases at V and 2 bases at J, leaving 5 bases unmatched. The CDR3 extends over 14 amino acids. CDR1 SGHVS and CDR2 FQNEAQ come from the germline V gene. The CDR3 is CASSHKTGNYGYTF. The CDR3 nucleotides are TGTGCCAGCAGCCATAAGACAGGGAACTATGGCTACACCTTC. The full variable domain, in which reference TRBV7-8 and TRBJ1-2 provide the parts outside the CDR3, is GAGVSQSPRYKVAKRGQDVALRCDPISGHVSLFWYQQALGQGPEFLTYFQNEAQLDKSGLPSDRFFAERPEGSVSTLKIQRTQQEDSAVYLCASSHKTGNYGYTFGSGTRLTVV.

This clonotype was counted many times. This chain joins TRBV3-1 and TRBJ2-1; the match to TRBD2 covers 8 bases. Trimming took 0 bases from V and 5 from J; bases not matched to a gene: 3. Germline V CDR1 and CDR2: LGHDT, YNNKEL (reference sequence). This CDR3 comprises 15 residues. For the CDR3, the DNA is TGTGCCAGCAGCCAAGATCTAGCGGGTGACAATGAGCAGTTCTTC. Translating gives CASSQDLAGDNEQFF.

This clonotype has a handful of counts. V gene TRBV28 combines with J gene TRBJ2-2; D is possibly TRBD2 (6 bases). The ends were cut back, 2 bases at V and 5 bases at J, with 21 bases in the middle. Germline V gives CDR1 MDHEN, CDR2 SYDVKM. The CDR3 has 18 residues. The CDR3 region is CASSLRKDSGGGTGELFF. CDR3 coding DNA: TGTGCCAGCAGTTTAAGGAAGGATAGCGGAGGCGGGACCGGGGAGCTGTTTTTT.

This clonotype came up a few times. The rearrangement uses TRBV5-1 and TRBJ2-5; 10 bases match TRBD2. CDR1 is SGHRS, CDR2 YFSETQ, per germline. The CDR3 has 16 residues. After removal of 2 bases from V and 4 bases from J, the junction contained 8 bases not matched to a gene. The CDR3 spells CASSLGLAGDSETQYF. The DNA of the CDR3 is TGCGCCAGCAGCTTAGGGCTAGCGGGAGATTCAGAGACCCAGTACTTC.

This clonotype has a handful of counts. The rearrangement links TRBV12-3 or TRBV12-4 to TRBJ1-2; 10 positions match TRBD1. V shed 6 bases, J shed 7 bases, and the junction held 8 bases outside the gene matches. The CDR3 consists of 14 residues. The CDR3 loop is CASSRSGQGGGYTF. CDR3 nucleotides: TGTGCCAGCAGCCGTAGCGGACAGGGGGGTGGCTACACCTTC.

This clonotype was recorded a few times. The genes are TRBV11-2 and TRBJ2-5; TRBD2 might be the D (6 bases). Germline lookup yields CDR1 SGHAT and CDR2 FQNNGV. V was cut by 5 bases and J by 7 bases, with 14 bases left in between. This CDR3 is 13 amino acids long. CDR3 DNA sequence: TGTGCCAGCAGCGTCCGACTAGGCGGGACCCAGTACTTC. Translating gives CASSVRLGGTQYF.

This clonotype was picked up many times. A junction end diverges from the germline sequence, so it may reflect a read error. The V and J genes are TRBV5-1 and TRBJ1-1; no firm D call. The CDR3 spans 12 residues. The germline V gene has CDR1 SGHRS and CDR2 YFSETQ. The CDR3 DNA is TGCGCCAGCAGCTCCGGACCAACTGGAGCTTTCTTT. Its translation: CASSSGPTGAFF.

J is TRBJ1-2 and V is TRBV12-3 or TRBV12-4, with a possible D match to TRBD1 (5 bases). V lost 6 bases, J lost 0 bases, and 11 bases lay in between. The CDR3 spans 14 residues. The CDR3: CASSPTVTNYGYTF. The CDR3 nucleotides are TGTGCCAGCAGCCCGACAGTTACTAACTATGGCTACACCTTC.

The gene calls are TRBV6-5 and TRBJ1-5; TRBD1 agrees at 8 bases. From germline, CDR1 is MNHEY and CDR2 SVGAGI. Trimming took 2 bases from V and 6 from J; bases not matched to a gene: 6. This CDR3 has 15 residues. CDR3 sequence reads: CASSYGPDRAQPQHF. The CDR3 DNA reads TGTGCCAGCAGTTACGGGCCGGACAGGGCTCAGCCCCAGCATTTT.

This clonotype was observed a handful of times. V usage is TRBV7-9 and J usage is TRBJ2-5; D possibly corresponds to TRBD2 (6 bases). Germline V gene sequence: CDR1 SEHNR, CDR2 FQNEAQ (reference sequence). V lost 3 bases and J lost 4, with 12 bases in between. The CDR3 totals 14 residues. This CDR3 is CASSLGRDRETQYF. The CDR3 DNA reads as TGTGCCAGCAGCTTGGGGCGGGATCGAGAGACCCAGTACTTC. Drawing the rest from reference TRBV7-9 and TRBJ2-5, the complete variable domain is DTGVSQNPRHKITKRGQNVTFRCDPISEHNRLYWYRQTLGQGPEFLTYFQNEAQLEKSRLLSDRFSAERPKGSFSTLEIQRTEQGDSAMYLCASSLGRDRETQYFGPGTRLLVL.

There are a few counts of this clonotype. The V and J genes are TRBV5-1 and TRBJ2-3, with D possibly being TRBD1 (5 bases). CDR3 length: 15 amino acids. The germline CDR1 and CDR2 sequences are SGHRS and YFSETQ. Trimming removed 0 bases from V and 2 bases from J, with 10 bases in between. CDR3 protein: CASSLVGRDTDTQYF. The CDR3 DNA is TGCGCCAGCAGCTTGGTGGGGCGAGACACAGATACGCAGTATTTT.

The J gene is TRBJ1-2, the V gene TRBV5-1; the D gene is possibly TRBD1 (5 bases). Germline values: CDR1 SGHRS, CDR2 YFSETQ. The V end lost 0 bases, the J end lost 5 bases, and 14 bases lay between the germline ends. This CDR3 contains 15 residues. The CDR3 nucleotides are TGCGCCAGCAGCTTGGTAGCAGGGACTACTTATGGCTACACCTTC. Translating it yields CASSLVAGTTYGYTF.

This chain's CDR3 is CASTPGQGGYEQYF. As DNA, the CDR3 is TGTGCCAGCACCCCGGGACAGGGCGGGTACGAGCAGTACTTC. V gene TRBV16 combines with J gene TRBJ2-7; TRBD1 matches 9 bases. V was pared by 7 bases and J by 4 bases, with 8 bases of the junction left unmatched. Germline V gene sequence: CDR1 KGHSY, CDR2 FQNENV. The CDR3 consists of 14 residues.

This clonotype was seen more than once but under ten times. The chain joins TRBV7-8 to TRBJ1-3, with a possible D match to TRBD1 (5 bases). The CDR3 has 15 amino acids. Trimming cost V 5 bases and J 2 bases, with 13 bases left between them. Germline V CDR1 and CDR2: SGHVS, FQNEAQ. The CDR3 sequence: CASSGPRGPGNTIYF. The CDR3, as DNA: TGTGCCAGCAGCGGACCAAGGGGACCTGGAAACACCATATATTTT. Drawing the rest from reference TRBV7-8 and TRBJ1-3, the complete variable domain is GAGVSQSPRYKVAKRGQDVALRCDPISGHVSLFWYQQALGQGPEFLTYFQNEAQLDKSGLPSDRFFAERPEGSVSTLKIQRTQQEDSAVYLCASSGPRGPGNTIYFGEGSWLTVV.